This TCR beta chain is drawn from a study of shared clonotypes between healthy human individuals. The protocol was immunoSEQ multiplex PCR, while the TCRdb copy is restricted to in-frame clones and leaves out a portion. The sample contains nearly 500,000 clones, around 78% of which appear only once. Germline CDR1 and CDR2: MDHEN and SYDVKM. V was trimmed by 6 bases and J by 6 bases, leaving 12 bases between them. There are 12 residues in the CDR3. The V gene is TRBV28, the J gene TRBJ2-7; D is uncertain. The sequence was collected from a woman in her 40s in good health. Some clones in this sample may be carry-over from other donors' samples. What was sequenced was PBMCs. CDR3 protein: CASRPSPGEQYF. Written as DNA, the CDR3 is TGTGCCAGCAGGCCCTCTCCTGGCGAGCAGTACTTC.